The present T cell receptor beta chain was sequenced within a study of blood T cell repertoires in COVID-19. Study at large: Acute-phase and convalescent COVID-19 samples originated in the United States, Italy and Spain. PBMCs, B-cell-depleted T cells, or T cells were the source of the cDNA or gDNA that made up the material.

CDR1 MRHNA and CDR2 SNTAGT come from the germline V gene. Trimming cost V 4 bases and J 7 bases, with 22 bases left between them. The CDR3 sequence is 17 residues long. TCRdb keeps only in-frame clones here, not all; method: immunoSEQ multiplex PCR. Of roughly 700,000 clones listed, approximately 90% are singletons. Sequencing was done on a sample of peripheral blood. The gene calls are TRBV6-4 and TRBJ1-4; D unclear. This clonotype originated in a woman under 30 with acute or convalescent COVID-19. CDR3 region: CASSAHVKRESCEKLFF. CDR3 bases: TGTGCCAGCAGTGCGCACGTAAAAAGGGAGAGTTGTGAAAAACTGTTTTTT.